The text below deals with one TCR beta chain. No antigen is known for it. This sample was included in a study of cytotoxic CD8 clonotypes in ibrutinib-treated CLL. Study-level information: Productive templates averaged 255,043 per sample, and productive rearrangements some 96,000. Study observations and caveats: The times at which samples were taken varied between sustained-remission and progressing patients. Under therapy, public clonotypes either contracted or stayed stable, and they were uncommon.

Only in-frame clones appear in the TCRdb table, and some are missing; sequencing was by immunoSEQ multiplex PCR. The sample has 73,000 or so clones, 68% seen once. The junction had 8 bases not matched to a gene; V was cut back by 6 bases and J by 3 bases. The length of the CDR3 is 15 residues. Germline values: CDR1 MNHEY, CDR2 SVGAGI. This sequence was found in a human donor with chronic lymphocytic leukemia. This sample comprised PBMCs, obtained after 12 months of ibrutinib treatment. The chain links TRBV6-5 to TRBJ1-2; 9 bases align to TRBD1. The CDR3 region has the DNA TGTGCCAGCAGCCGTACAGGGGGCGCGCACTATGGCTACACCTTC. Translated: CASSRTGGAHYGYTF.